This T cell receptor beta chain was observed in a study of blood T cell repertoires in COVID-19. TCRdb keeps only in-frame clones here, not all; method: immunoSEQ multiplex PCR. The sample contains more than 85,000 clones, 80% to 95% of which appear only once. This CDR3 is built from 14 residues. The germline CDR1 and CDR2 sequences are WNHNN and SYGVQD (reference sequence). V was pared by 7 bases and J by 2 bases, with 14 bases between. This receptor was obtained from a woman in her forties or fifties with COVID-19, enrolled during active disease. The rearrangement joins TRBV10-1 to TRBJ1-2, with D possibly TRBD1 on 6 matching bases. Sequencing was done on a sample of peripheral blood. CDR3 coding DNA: TGCGCCAGCACAACCGGGACAACGAACTATGGCTACACCTTC. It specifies CASTTGTTNYGYTF.